This is a list of T cell receptor beta chains from one sample in a study of radiotherapy plus CTLA-4 blockade in lung cancer. Clones were read by immunoSEQ multiplex PCR, and TCRdb kept only the in-frame ones, dropping some. The profile shows 34,000 or so clones, around 74% of them singletons. The sequencing here drew on peripheral blood, taken from a patient treated with radiotherapy plus ipilimumab. Source of these receptors: a human donor with non-small cell lung cancer that progressed on radiotherapy plus ipilimumab. Both conserved end residues are part of each CDR3. A row's size may be missing; if present it is once, few, many or a size class.

j_gene: TRBJ1-3
v_gene: TRBV4-3
abundance: -
CDR3aa: CASSQVQGNTIYF

j_gene: TRBJ1-5
v_gene: TRBV2
abundance: -
CDR3aa: CASSELRGLDQPQHF

j_gene: TRBJ2-2
v_gene: TRBV5-1
abundance: -
CDR3aa: CASSPGQIGTGELFF

j_gene: TRBJ1-5
v_gene: TRBV6-6
abundance: -
CDR3aa: CASSRGQGNQPQHF

j_gene: TRBJ2-7
v_gene: TRBV27
abundance: -
CDR3aa: CASSPSVGRASYEQYF

j_gene: TRBJ2-2
v_gene: TRBV4-2
abundance: -
CDR3aa: CASSQGSGLNTGELFF

j_gene: TRBJ1-5
v_gene: TRBV28
abundance: -
CDR3aa: CASSVLTGGPPQHF

j_gene: TRBJ2-2
v_gene: TRBV4-2
abundance: -
CDR3aa: CASSPSSGANTGELFF

j_gene: TRBJ2-3
v_gene: TRBV9
abundance: -
CDR3aa: CASSVGSPYQTDTQYF

j_gene: TRBJ2-5
v_gene: TRBV7-8
abundance: -
CDR3aa: CASSLSPAETQYF

j_gene: TRBJ1-3
v_gene: TRBV5-1
abundance: -
CDR3aa: CASSLGDAGSGNTIYF

j_gene: TRBJ2-5
v_gene: TRBV19
abundance: once
CDR3aa: CARVLKGSGGVCVYF

j_gene: TRBJ2-7
v_gene: TRBV5-1
abundance: -
CDR3aa: CASSLGGYEQYF

j_gene: TRBJ1-3
v_gene: TRBV29-1
abundance: -
CDR3aa: CSVENRASYSGNTIYF

j_gene: TRBJ2-7
v_gene: TRBV27
abundance: -
CDR3aa: CASSLGQYYEQYF

j_gene: TRBJ1-5
v_gene: TRBV2
abundance: -
CDR3aa: CASSAEREKNQPQHF

j_gene: TRBJ2-1
v_gene: TRBV2
abundance: -
CDR3aa: CASSEAENSPREGFF

j_gene: TRBJ2-1
v_gene: TRBV5-4
abundance: -
CDR3aa: CASSPADYNEQFF

j_gene: TRBJ2-3
v_gene: TRBV5-1
abundance: -
CDR3aa: CASKQGASPDTQYF

j_gene: TRBJ2-2
v_gene: TRBV6-6
abundance: -
CDR3aa: CASSLTSGGTGELFF

j_gene: TRBJ1-2
v_gene: TRBV6-5
abundance: -
CDR3aa: CASSWRGDINYGYTF

j_gene: TRBJ1-2
v_gene: TRBV28
abundance: -
CDR3aa: CASSLGGGYTF

j_gene: TRBJ2-7
v_gene: TRBV28
abundance: once
CDR3aa: CASSLSGGGWRDEQYF

j_gene: TRBJ2-1
v_gene: TRBV5-4
abundance: -
CDR3aa: CASSPPPGQGESGGYNEQFF

j_gene: TRBJ2-5
v_gene: TRBV4-2
abundance: few
CDR3aa: CASSQDLGAGETQYF

j_gene: TRBJ1-5
v_gene: TRBV6-1
abundance: -
CDR3aa: CASSYSGSNQPQHF